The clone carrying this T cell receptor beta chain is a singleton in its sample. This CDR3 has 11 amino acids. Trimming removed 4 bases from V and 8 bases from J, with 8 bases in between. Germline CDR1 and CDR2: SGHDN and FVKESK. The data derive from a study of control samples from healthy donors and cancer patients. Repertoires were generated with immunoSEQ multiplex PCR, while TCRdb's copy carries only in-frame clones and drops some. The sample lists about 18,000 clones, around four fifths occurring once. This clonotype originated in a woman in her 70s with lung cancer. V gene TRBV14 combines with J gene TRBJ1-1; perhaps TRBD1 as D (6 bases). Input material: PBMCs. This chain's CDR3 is CASSLGQEAFF. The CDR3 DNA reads TGTGCCAGCAGCCTCGGACAGGAAGCTTTCTTT.